The entry below gives a single T cell receptor (beta chain) sequence along with its context. These data belong to a study of blood T cell repertoires in COVID-19. For the study at large: The United States, Italy and Spain provided the acute and convalescent COVID-19 samples. PBMCs, B-cell-depleted T cells, or T cells were the source of the cDNA or gDNA that made up the material.

CDR3 length: 13 amino acids. V gave up 2 bases and J gave up 1 base, with 5 bases separating them. Authors' processing steps: Nucleated cell counts were estimated from reference gene primer amplification. TCRdb's copy holds only in-frame clones and misses some; the assay was immunoSEQ multiplex PCR. D and trimming were read from the DNA, whereas the V and J calls and clone size are those reported in that table. The data hold roughly 70,000 clones, with 80% to 90% observed a single time. The sequence was obtained from an elderly woman with active or convalescent COVID-19. The rearrangement uses TRBV12-3 or TRBV12-4 and TRBJ2-5; D ambiguous. The sample consisted of peripheral blood. The CDR3 here is CASSLPLQETQYF. DNA for the CDR3: TGTGCCAGCAGTTTACCTCTCCAAGAGACCCAGTACTTC.